This T cell receptor (beta chain) was sequenced during a study of identical twins. The CDR3 extends over 13 amino acids. Germline CDR1 and CDR2: DFQATT and SNEGSKA (reference sequence). Trimming stripped 0 bases from V and 2 bases from J, with 7 bases between. TCRdb analysed the 5' RACE reads with MiXCR anew, one entry per CDR3 protein. The sample shows under 300,000 distinct CDR3 sequences, about 14% of them seen only once. The table lists this clonotype with many counts. This TCR came from a woman younger than 30 in good health. J is TRBJ1-1 and V is TRBV20-1; D unclear. The specimen sequenced was memory (CD45RO+) T cells sorted from blood. The CDR3 loop reads CSARDLTNTEAFF. In DNA, the CDR3 is TGCAGTGCTAGAGATCTTACTAACACTGAAGCTTTCTTT.